The T cell receptor (beta chain) under discussion was sequenced for a study of T cell repertoires in cytomegalovirus infection. Findings and limits, study-wide: Dominating the ex vivo response were HLA-C-restricted CMV-specific TCR beta clonotypes.

V lost 3 bases and J lost 2, with 2 bases in between. The length of the CDR3 is 11 residues. Germline CDR1 is SGHVS and CDR2 is FQNEAQ. TCRdb processed the reads anew with MiXCR; each CDR3 protein has one entry. This table holds more than 50,000 distinct CDR3 sequences, approximately 36% found once. Many counts were recorded for this clonotype. Its antigen is unknown. This rearrangement joins TRBV7-8 to TRBJ2-7; D remains unclear. The receptor was derived from a human donor in good health (CMV status not recorded). Some clones in this sample may be carry-over from other donors' samples. The sample taken for sequencing was PBMCs, sequenced either directly or after in vitro stimulation (not recorded which). CDR3 nucleotides: TGTGCCAGCAGCTTCGCCTACGAGCAGTACTTC. The encoded protein is CASSFAYEQYF.